The 32 T cell receptor beta chains below were found in one sample sequenced in a study of T-cell reconstitution after alpha-beta-depleted transplantation in children. A TCRbeta library incorporating unique molecular identifiers was prepared. Each CDR3 protein is one row after TCRdb ran MiXCR on the PCR reads. The table records under 140,000 distinct CDR3 sequences, 10% to 13% of them present only once. The sample in question was PBMCs from the stem cell graft donor, obtained from the stem cell graft. These receptors were obtained from a human donor who donated a stem cell graft to a child with acute lymphoblastic leukemia.

This clonotype was seen ten or more times. The chain combines TRBV20-1 with TRBJ1-3; 8 bases map to TRBD1. V shed 6 bases and J 2 bases; nucleotides not matched to a gene: 9. CDR3 size: 15 residues. Germline V gene data show CDR1 as DFQATT and CDR2 as SNEGSKA (reference sequence). The CDR3 is CSAQFRGRPGNTIYF. CDR3 bases: TGCAGTGCCCAGTTCAGGGGGCGCCCTGGAAACACCATATATTTT.

This clonotype has a count of ten or more. The rearrangement joins TRBV12-3 or TRBV12-4 to TRBJ1-4, with D possibly matching TRBD1 (5 bases). Trimming stripped 3 bases from V and 4 bases from J, with 15 bases between. This CDR3 comprises 16 residues. The DNA of the CDR3 is TGTGCCAGCAGTTTCAGCCAGGGTTTGGATAATGAAAAACTGTTTTTT. It is translated as CASSFSQGLDNEKLFF.

This clonotype was recorded at least ten times. The chain employs TRBV7-2 and TRBJ2-3; 9 bases agree with TRBD1. After removal of 4 bases from V and 5 bases from J, the junction contained 1 base not matched to a gene. CDR1 SGHTA and CDR2 FQGNSA come from the germline V gene. CDR3 length: 13 amino acids. CDR3 sequence reads: CASSWGQGDTQYF. The CDR3 DNA follows: TGTGCCAGCAGCTGGGGACAGGGAGATACGCAGTATTTT.

The chain recombines TRBV5-4 with TRBJ2-2; D perhaps matches TRBD2 (5 bases). In germline, CDR1 is SGHNT, CDR2 YYREEE (reference sequence). The CDR3 length is 14 residues. V was trimmed by 0 bases and J by 6 bases, leaving 9 bases between them. The CDR3 spells CASSLAGVAGELFF. CDR3 nucleotide sequence: TGTGCCAGCAGCTTGGCCGGGGTGGCCGGGGAGCTGTTTTTT.

Notes on this clonotype: This sequence may be a read error, since a much larger clone differs from it by one base. V gene TRBV18 combines with J gene TRBJ2-3; TRBD2 might be the D (6 bases). The V gene's germline CDR1 is KGHSH and CDR2 LQKENI. V was pared by 2 bases and J by 2 bases, with 17 bases between. The CDR3 length is 17 residues. For the CDR3, the DNA is TGTGCCAGCTCACCAAGGTCTAGCGATCCCAACACAGATACGCAGTATTTT. Residues: CASSPRSSDPNTDTQYF.

This clonotype showed up many times. The chain recombines TRBV5-8 with TRBJ1-2, with 9 nucleotides matching TRBD1. The V segment lost 1 base and the J segment 6 bases; nucleotides outside the gene matches: 1. In germline, CDR1 is SGHTS, CDR2 YDEGEE. This CDR3 has 13 amino acids. As DNA, the CDR3 is TGTGCCAGCAGCTTGACAGGGGGCGATGGCTACACCTTC. This gives the protein CASSLTGGDGYTF.

This clonotype was seen at least ten times. The rearrangement joins TRBV28 to TRBJ2-7; 7 nucleotides agree with TRBD2. V shed 4 bases and J 3 bases; nucleotides not matched to a gene: 9. CDR1 MDHEN and CDR2 SYDVKM come from the germline V gene. The CDR3 covers 15 residues. In DNA, the CDR3 is TGTGCCAGCAGTTCCCTACGGACTAGTAACTACGAGCAGTACTTC. Residues: CASSSLRTSNYEQYF.

The chain couples TRBV30 to TRBJ2-3, with 8 bases matching TRBD2. Germline CDR1 and CDR2: GTSNPN and SVGIG (reference sequence). Trimming at V came to 4 bases and at J to 8 bases, leaving 11 bases not matched to a gene. The CDR3 has 14 residues. As DNA, the CDR3 is TGTGCCTGGAAGAAAACTAGCGGAGTAGGTACGCAGTATTTT. As protein: CAWKKTSGVGTQYF.

In this sample, this clonotype turned up many times. V gene TRBV28 combines with J gene TRBJ1-5; TRBD1 matches at 12 bases. J was trimmed by 8 bases and V by 5 bases; bases with no gene match: 13. CDR1 and CDR2 from the germline V gene are MDHEN and SYDVKM. This CDR3 region has 17 residues. CDR3 DNA: TGTGCCAGCAGTCCGGGACAGGGGGCCATAGTGGTCGAGCCCCAGCATTTT. Protein sequence: CASSPGQGAIVVEPQHF.

This clonotype was picked up many times. The chain recombines TRBV7-2 with TRBJ1-5, with TRBD1 as a possible D gene (6 bases). This CDR3 is 14 amino acids long. Germline V CDR1 and CDR2: SGHTA, FQGNSA. Trimming took 6 bases from V and 6 from J, leaving 15 bases between them. DNA for the CDR3: TGTGCCAGCAGTGATCTGGGGGGGGCTCAGCCCCAGCATTTT. As protein: CASSDLGGAQPQHF.

This clonotype appeared many times. The V call is TRBV2, the J call TRBJ2-3, with D possibly called TRBD1 or TRBD2 (6 bases each). The germline V gene encodes CDR1 SNHLY and CDR2 FYNNEI. CDR3 length: 13 amino acids. V was cut by 11 bases and J by 2 bases, with 14 bases left in between. CDR3 region: CAAGVAVTDTQYF. The CDR3 DNA reads TGTGCCGCAGGGGTAGCGGTCACAGATACGCAGTATTTT.

This clonotype was found many times. The rearrangement links TRBV7-9 to TRBJ1-3; D is perhaps TRBD1 (5 bases). Trimming shortened V by 4 bases and J by 0 bases, and 16 bases separated the two germline ends. Germline CDR1 reads SEHNR; CDR2 reads FQNEAQ (reference sequence). This CDR3 has 17 amino acids. Here the CDR3 DNA reads TGTGCCAGCAGCTCCATCTGGGGACGGACCTCTGGAAACACCATATATTTT. Translation: CASSSIWGRTSGNTIYF.

This clonotype was counted many times. The rearrangement links TRBV6-1 to TRBJ2-3; 8 bases are a match to TRBD2. The junction had 10 bases not matched to a gene; V was cut back by 6 bases and J by 5 bases. The CDR3 has 15 amino acids. Looked up from germline, CDR1 is MNHNS and CDR2 is SASEGT. CDR3 sequence reads: CASRFGRAEVDTQYF. As DNA, the CDR3 is TGTGCCAGCAGATTCGGGAGGGCCGAGGTAGATACGCAGTATTTT.

This chain links TRBV20-1 with TRBJ2-1; 12 bases fit TRBD2. There are 19 residues in the CDR3. The V gene end was trimmed by 6 bases and the J gene end by 3 bases; junction bases not matched to a gene: 18. The germline gives CDR1 DFQATT, CDR2 SNEGSKA (reference sequence). DNA of the CDR3: TGCAGTGCCGCCGTAGCCCTAGCGGGGGGGCCCCCCTACTACAATGAGCAGTTCTTC. Its protein is CSAAVALAGGPPYYNEQFF.

This clonotype was observed many times. The chain combines TRBV20-1 with TRBJ1-4; 10 nucleotides match TRBD1. The CDR3 is 16 amino acids. V shed 3 bases and J 8 bases; nucleotides not matched to a gene: 12. Germline V gene lookup returns CDR1 DFQATT and CDR2 SNEGSKA (reference sequence). CDR3 nucleotides: TGCAGTGCTAGTATTCCGGGACAGGGGCAATGGGAAAAACTGTTTTTT. Its translation is CSASIPGQGQWEKLFF.

This clonotype has ten or more counts. The chain couples TRBV18 to TRBJ1-5, with 10 nucleotides matching TRBD1. The CDR3 contains 15 residues. The germline CDR1 and CDR2 sequences are KGHSH and LQKENI. V dropped 5 bases and J dropped 5; count of bases not matched to a gene: 6. CDR3 amino acids: CASSGDRGGYQPQHF. CDR3 DNA: TGTGCCAGCTCAGGGGACAGGGGAGGTTATCAGCCCCAGCATTTT.

The table lists this clonotype with many counts. The chain uses TRBV7-9 and TRBJ2-7; the match to TRBD1 covers 9 bases. Germline V gene sequence: CDR1 SEHNR, CDR2 FQNEAQ (reference sequence). CDR3 length: 15 amino acids. After removal of 4 bases from V and 3 bases from J, the junction contained 7 bases not matched to a gene. The CDR3 protein is CASSYAGTGIYEQYF. CDR3 DNA: TGTGCCAGCAGCTACGCCGGGACAGGGATCTACGAGCAGTACTTC.

This clonotype was counted many times. The rearrangement uses TRBV20-1 and TRBJ2-3, with 7 nucleotides matching TRBD1. The trim removed 6 bases at V and 6 bases at J, leaving 21 bases unmatched. CDR1 and CDR2 from the germline V gene are DFQATT and SNEGSKA (reference sequence). The CDR3 runs to 17 residues. In DNA form, the CDR3 reads TGCAGTGCCTTACACACCTCCGACAGGGCCCTTACGGATACGCAGTATTTT. Its protein product is CSALHTSDRALTDTQYF.

Notes on this clonotype: This may come from a read error, since a much larger clone is one base off. The chain joins TRBV15 to TRBJ1-1; no firm D call. CDR1 is LNHNV and CDR2 is YYDKDF in the germline V gene (reference sequence). The CDR3 sequence is 13 residues long. The CDR3 DNA follows: TGTGCCACCAGCAGTCGATTGAACACTAAAGCTTTCTTT. It yields the protein CATSSRLNTKAFF. Full variable domain (outside the CDR3, taken from reference TRBV15 and TRBJ1-1): DAMVIQNPRYQVTQFGKPVTLSCSQTLNHNVMYWYQQKSSQAPKLLFHYYDKDFNNEADTPDNFQSRRPNTSFCFLDIRSPGLGDTAMYLCATSSRLNTKAFFGQGTRLTVV.

Many counts were recorded for this clonotype. J is TRBJ2-2 and V is TRBV5-1, with D uncertain. Germline CDR1 SGHRS, CDR2 YFSETQ. The germline V and J ends were trimmed by 8 bases and 7 bases, with 12 bases remaining between them. The CDR3 contains 12 residues. This chain's CDR3 is CASRLELGELFF. CDR3 DNA sequence: TGCGCCAGTCGACTCGAACTCGGGGAGCTGTTTTTT.

This clonotype was observed at least ten times. The chain combines TRBV12-3 or TRBV12-4 with TRBJ1-5; D remains ambiguous. The CDR3 consists of 15 residues. The germline V and J ends were trimmed by 5 bases and 2 bases, with 13 bases remaining between them. The CDR3 spells CASSTGSLRNQPQHF. CDR3 coding DNA: TGTGCCAGCAGTACCGGGTCCCTTCGCAATCAGCCCCAGCATTTT.

This clonotype was recorded at least ten times. The chain is built from TRBV6-2 or TRBV6-3 and TRBJ1-1, with D maybe TRBD1 (5 bases). The CDR3 is 17 residues long. Trimming removed 4 bases at V and 1 base at J, with 19 bases between. The germline gives CDR1 MNHEY, CDR2 SVGEGT. CDR3 sequence: CASSSRGIIIANTEAFF. In DNA, the CDR3 is TGTGCCAGCAGTTCCCGGGGCATTATAATCGCGAACACTGAAGCTTTCTTT.

The sample holds many counts of this clonotype. The chain is built from TRBV20-1 and TRBJ2-7; D might be TRBD1 (6 bases). Trimming removed 3 bases from V and 6 bases from J, with 15 bases in between. The CDR3 contains 13 residues. From germline, CDR1 is DFQATT and CDR2 SNEGSKA (reference sequence). Here the CDR3 reads CSASEYGTLEQYF. DNA of the CDR3: TGCAGTGCTAGCGAATACGGGACACTCGAGCAGTACTTC.

This clonotype was recorded at least ten times. J is TRBJ2-3 and V is TRBV6-5; TRBD2 matches at 12 bases. The CDR3 sequence is 16 residues long. Germline V gene data show CDR1 as MNHEY and CDR2 as SVGAGI. J lost 8 bases, V lost 3 bases, and 9 bases had no gene match. CDR3 coding DNA: TGTGCCAGCAGTTATAGTAGGCTAGCGGGAGGGGGTACGCAGTATTTT. It is translated as CASSYSRLAGGGTQYF.

This chain connects TRBV12-3 or TRBV12-4 to TRBJ1-1, with D tentatively TRBD1 (5 bases). This CDR3 has 14 residues. V lost 3 bases, J lost 4 bases, and 12 bases lay in between. The CDR3 coding sequence is TGTGCCAGCAGTTTTCAGGGTAGGGCCACTGAAGCTTTCTTT. Translating gives CASSFQGRATEAFF.

At least ten counts were recorded for this clonotype. The chain carries TRBV12-3 or TRBV12-4 and TRBJ1-5, with unresolved D. V was cut by 5 bases and J by 2 bases, with 7 bases left in between. The CDR3 runs 13 residues. The CDR3 nucleotides read TGTGCCAGCAGTATAGGCCGCAATCAGCCCCAGCATTTT. It specifies CASSIGRNQPQHF.

This chain connects TRBV12-3 or TRBV12-4 to TRBJ1-2; a weak D match, TRBD1 (5 bases). Between the trimmed V and J ends, which lost 7 bases and 9 bases, there was a span of 18 bases. The CDR3 totals 13 residues. The chain's CDR3 is CASTLTEATSYTF. The CDR3 bases are TGTGCCAGCACCTTGACAGAGGCAACGAGCTACACCTTC.

This clonotype came up many times. The rearrangement uses TRBV25-1 and TRBJ2-1, with TRBD2 matching 15 bases. The V gene end was trimmed by 10 bases and the J gene end by 9 bases; junction bases not matched to a gene: 7. Germline CDR1 and CDR2: MGHDK and SYGVNS. The CDR3 is 14 residues long. CDR3 in amino acids: CATGLAGGPIEQFF. The DNA of the CDR3 is TGTGCCACCGGACTAGCGGGAGGGCCTATTGAGCAGTTCTTC.

Ten or more counts support this clonotype. The chain combines TRBV7-2 with TRBJ2-7; no reliable D call. The germline V and J ends were trimmed by 3 bases and 4 bases, with 7 bases remaining between them. The germline V gene has CDR1 SGHTA and CDR2 FQGNSA. CDR3 length: 12 residues. As DNA, the CDR3 is TGTGCCAGCAGCTTGACCATGTACGAGCAGTACTTC. Its translation is CASSLTMYEQYF.

This clonotype has at least ten counts. The genes are TRBV18 and TRBJ1-4; 10 nucleotides match TRBD1. Germline assignment: CDR1 KGHSH and CDR2 LQKENI. After removal of 0 bases from V and 6 bases from J, the junction contained 4 bases not matched to a gene. The CDR3 is 16 amino acids. CDR3 DNA sequence: TGTGCCAGCTCACCACCGCGACAGGGGGCCCATGAAAAACTGTTTTTT. Its translation is CASSPPRQGAHEKLFF.

The rearrangement uses TRBV3-1 and TRBJ2-3; TRBD2 matches 7 bases. This CDR3 is 17 amino acids long. The junction had 13 bases not matched to a gene; V was cut back by 0 bases and J by 7 bases. Germline V CDR1 and CDR2: LGHDT, YNNKEL (reference sequence). This chain's CDR3 is CASSQDFGGRAGYTQYF. Written as DNA, the CDR3 is TGTGCCAGCAGCCAAGACTTTGGAGGGAGGGCCGGGTATACGCAGTATTTT.

In this sample, this clonotype turned up many times. The chain carries TRBV5-1 and TRBJ2-2; possible D gene TRBD2, 5 bases. The V and J ends lost 3 bases and 4 bases respectively, with 16 bases between them. The germline V gene encodes CDR1 SGHRS and CDR2 YFSETQ. The CDR3 consists of 16 residues. CDR3 in amino acids: CASSSSPGKGTGELFF. CDR3 coding DNA: TGCGCCAGCAGCTCAAGTCCGGGGAAGGGCACCGGGGAGCTGTTTTTT.